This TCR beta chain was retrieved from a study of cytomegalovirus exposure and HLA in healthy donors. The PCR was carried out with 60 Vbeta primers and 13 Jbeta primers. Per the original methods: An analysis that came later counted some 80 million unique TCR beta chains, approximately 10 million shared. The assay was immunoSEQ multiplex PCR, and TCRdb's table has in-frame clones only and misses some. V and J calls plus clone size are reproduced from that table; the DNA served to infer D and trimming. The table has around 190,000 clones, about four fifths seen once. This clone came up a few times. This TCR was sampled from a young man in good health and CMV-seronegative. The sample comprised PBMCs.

The CDR3 reads CASSPGQFTGELFF. Here the CDR3 DNA reads TGTGCCAGCAGTCCAGGCCAGTTCACCGGGGAGCTGTTTTTT. The rearrangement joins TRBV6-1 to TRBJ2-2; D call uncertain. The germline V gene encodes CDR1 MNHNS and CDR2 SASEGT. The CDR3 spans 14 residues. With 5 bases removed from V and 4 bases from J, the gap between germline ends came to 11 bases.